Given below is one TCR beta chain in context. The source of the sample is a study of sequential checkpoint blockade in melanoma. Germline V lookup: CDR1 MNHEY, CDR2 SMNVEV (reference sequence). The CDR3 spans 15 residues. The trim removed 0 bases at V and 2 bases at J, leaving 1 base unmatched. Some clones are missing from TCRdb's copy, which holds only in-frame ones; the method was immunoSEQ multiplex PCR. The table shows 15,000 to 20,000 clones, with approximately 74% occurring only once. As to treatment: randomized to nivolumab then ipilimumab (arm A) or the reverse (arm B). The sample here was CD8+ T cells sorted from blood (inferred from file names), taken from a patient given nivolumab and ipilimumab in sequence. The TCR sequence derives from a human donor with melanoma. The chain couples TRBV27 to TRBJ1-3, with 7 nucleotides matching TRBD1. CDR3 in DNA: TGTGCCAGCAGTTTATCGACAGGGACTGGAAACACCATATATTTT. Translation: CASSLSTGTGNTIYF.